This T cell receptor (beta chain) was sequenced in a study of metastatic and nonmetastatic thyroid tumors. Study-wide background: Comparison of repertoires was carried out across blood and tumor or nodule tissue from malignant and benign thyroid patients.

This CDR3 comprises 14 residues. Per germline, CDR1 SNHLY and CDR2 FYNNEI. This clone was detected only a few times. Its target is not known. An end of the junction differs from the germline gene, which may be a read error. Each patient went into thyroid surgery without having received any treatment. Study processing details: Building a distant-metastasis classifier for papillary thyroid cancer drew on CDR3 differences across clinicopathological groups. MiXCR re-clonotyped the PCR reads for TCRdb. TCRdb's processing, not the study's, gives the V and J calls here. This repertoire shows some 20,000 clones, about 20% found once; its top ten account for about 7.5%. Notes on the study in general: In blood and tumor, TCR beta diversity was reportedly significantly higher in malignant thyroid tumors than in benign nodules.

Specimen: adjacent normal tissue. The source of this sequence is a female donor with papillary thyroid cancer or a benign thyroid nodule (not recorded which). Some clones in this sample may be carry-over from other donors' samples. The rearrangement joins TRBV2 to TRBJ2-2; D is possibly TRBD1 or TRBD2 (5 bases each). CDR3 in DNA: TGTGCCATCACCCCGGGACCTAACACCGGTGAGCTGTTTTTT. It codes for CAITPGPNTGELFF.